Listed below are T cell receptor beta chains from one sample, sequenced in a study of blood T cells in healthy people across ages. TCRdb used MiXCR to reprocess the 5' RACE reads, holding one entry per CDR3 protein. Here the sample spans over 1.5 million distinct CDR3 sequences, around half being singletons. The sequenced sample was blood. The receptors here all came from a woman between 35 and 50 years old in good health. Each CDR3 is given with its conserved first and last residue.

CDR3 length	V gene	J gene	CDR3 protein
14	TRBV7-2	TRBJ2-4	CASSPDGVWGIQYF
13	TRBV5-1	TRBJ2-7	CASRTDRGLKQYF
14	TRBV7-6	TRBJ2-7	CASSGGTSHYEQYF
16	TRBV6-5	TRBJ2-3	CASSYEGAIRTDTQYF
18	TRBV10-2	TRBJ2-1	CARGEITGTSGNFNEQFF
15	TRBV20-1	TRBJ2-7	CSARDKMGVYREQYF
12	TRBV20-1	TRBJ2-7	CSAQTRTYEQYF
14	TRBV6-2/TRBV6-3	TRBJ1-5	CASSLRQIPQPQHF
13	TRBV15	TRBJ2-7	CATSLAGQYEQYF
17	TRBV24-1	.	CATSDFLGGLGGETQYF
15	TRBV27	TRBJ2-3	CASGRLETRTDTQYF
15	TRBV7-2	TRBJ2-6	CASIFTGTGANVLTF
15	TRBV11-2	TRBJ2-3	CASSPRPRAEDTQYF
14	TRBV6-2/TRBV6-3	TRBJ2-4	CASSYGAHSLEQYF
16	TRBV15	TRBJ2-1	CATSRERTSSYNEQFF
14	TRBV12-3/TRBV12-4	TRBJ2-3	CASGPGVLTDTQYF
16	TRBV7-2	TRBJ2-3	CASNADSTSSTDTQYF
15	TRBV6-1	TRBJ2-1	CASSGQGAPSNEQFF
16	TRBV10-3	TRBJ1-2	CAISDPGWSHLQGYTF
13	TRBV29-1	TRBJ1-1	CSAPGLMNTEAFF
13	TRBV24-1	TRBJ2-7	CATSDPPETEQYF
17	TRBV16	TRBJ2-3	CASSQVETGTSTDTQYF
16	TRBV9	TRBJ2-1	CASSLAPGPPLNEQFF
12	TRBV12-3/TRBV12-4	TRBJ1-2	CASSSQTAGYTF
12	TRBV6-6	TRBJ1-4	CASNTRDEKLFF
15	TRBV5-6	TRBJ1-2	CASAGQGAPVYGYTF
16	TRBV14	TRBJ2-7	CASSQDVRGILYEQYF
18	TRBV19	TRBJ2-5	CASSIYGRPTTSYNEQYF
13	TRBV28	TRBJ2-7	CASRGGHDYEQYF
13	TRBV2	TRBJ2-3	CASGEASTDTQYF
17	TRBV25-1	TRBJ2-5	CASSISGGTGYQETQYF
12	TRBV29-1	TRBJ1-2	CSVDAGEGGYTF
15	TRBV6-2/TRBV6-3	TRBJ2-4	CASSFRGLSKNIQYF
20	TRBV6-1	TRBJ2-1	CASQAWAGLAGQSSYNEQFF
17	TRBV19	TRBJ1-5	CASSIDGGLVLNQPQHF
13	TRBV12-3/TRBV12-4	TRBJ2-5	CASSLGGTGTQYF
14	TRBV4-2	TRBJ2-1	CASSRDPVADEQFF
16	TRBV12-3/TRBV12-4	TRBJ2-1	CASSPPGGSSYNEQFF
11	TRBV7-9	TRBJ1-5	CASSSDEPQHF
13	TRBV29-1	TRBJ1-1	CSVEGLMNTEAFF
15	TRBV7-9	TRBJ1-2	CASSTGTTRDYGYTF
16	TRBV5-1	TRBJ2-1	CASSLAFRTTGDEQFF
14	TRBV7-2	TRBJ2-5	CATAPPGSQETQYF
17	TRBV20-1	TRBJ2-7	CSASPMGGTIPPYEQYF
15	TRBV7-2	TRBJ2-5	CASSLGRGVSETQYF
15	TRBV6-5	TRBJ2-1	CASSSRPIQGNEQFF
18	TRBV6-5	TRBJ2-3	CASSYPRWSAGSTDTQYF
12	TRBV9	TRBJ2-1	CASSVTMNEQFF
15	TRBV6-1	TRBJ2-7	CASIGTSGGSWEQYF
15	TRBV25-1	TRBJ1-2	CASSPYDGNSASYTF
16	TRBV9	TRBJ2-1	CASSEPRDDSYNEQFF
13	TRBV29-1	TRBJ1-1	CSGKTGGNTVAFF
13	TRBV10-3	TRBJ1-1	CAITGTSGTEAFF